This T cell receptor beta chain was obtained from a study of T cell clones after liver transplantation. Overall study context: Three of eight recipients were HCV-positive; others had non-autoimmune, non-viral indications. Study-level results: Graft donor-reactive T cells possibly entered the graft instead of undergoing deletion.

TCRdb's table, derived via immunoSEQ multiplex PCR, lists solely in-frame clones and lacks some. The data contain 45,000 to 60,000 clones, about 71% of them singletons. This CDR3 has 15 residues. Per the germline V gene, CDR1 is SGHNT and CDR2 is YYREEE (reference sequence). J gave up 9 bases and V 5 bases, and 14 bases lay outside the gene matches. On this clone: Its antigen is not identified.

The chain recombines TRBV5-4 with TRBJ1-2, with 9 bases identical to TRBD1. The sequencing here drew on CD4+ T cells from blood, taken at the approximately 15-month timepoint. The receptor's source is a human patient who received a liver transplant. Some of these T cells may belong to the graft donor. The chain's CDR3 is CASRTTKDRGSSYTF. DNA for the CDR3: TGTGCCAGCAGAACAACAAAAGACAGGGGGTCAAGCTACACCTTC.